A selection of T cell receptor beta chains follows, all from one sample in a study of blood T cell repertoires in COVID-19. TCRdb's table, derived via immunoSEQ multiplex PCR, lists solely in-frame clones and lacks some. The sample holds 20,000 to 25,000 clones, 89% seen once. Sequencing used peripheral blood. These receptors all stem from a woman in her seventies with active COVID-19. Both conserved end residues are part of each CDR3. A D gene is named only where the DNA matches it firmly. Clone size, where shown, is once, few, many, or a class for clones that have expanded.

DNA	CDR3	D	V	J	size
TGTGCCAGCAGCTTGTGGAGGGGCCGAGATACGCAGTATTTT	CASSLWRGRDTQYF	.	TRBV11-2	TRBJ2-3	.
TGTGCTAGTGGTTTGGACCCCGGGGCAGGGGAGCATGGCTACACCTTC	CASGLDPGAGEHGYTF	.	TRBV12-5	TRBJ1-2	.
TGCGCCAGCAGTGAGGAGGGGGCCTTAGAGACCCAGTACTTC	CASSEEGALETQYF	.	TRBV5-1	TRBJ2-5	.
TGTGCCAGCAGTTACTCGAGTGGACTTCACAGGGCTGGGGCCAACGTCCTGACTTTC	CASSYSSGLHRAGANVLTF	.	TRBV6-2/TRBV6-3	TRBJ2-6	.
TGTGCCACCAGTGAATCACAGGGGGCGGATGACACAGATACGCAGTATTTT	CATSESQGADDTDTQYF	TRBD1	TRBV24-1	TRBJ2-3	.
TGTGCCTGGAGTGCCGGGGTGGTAGATACGCAGTATTTT	CAWSAGVVDTQYF	.	TRBV30	TRBJ2-3	.
TGTGCCAGCAGCTTAGATCAGCGGGGGGCCGGCACAGATACGCAGTATTTT	CASSLDQRGAGTDTQYF	TRBD2	TRBV11-2	TRBJ2-3	.
TGTGCCAGCAGCCCCCCAGGGAACACTGAAGCTTTCTTT	CASSPPGNTEAFF	.	TRBV3-1/TRBV3-2	TRBJ1-1	.
TGTGCCAGCAGACAGTACAATGAGCAGTTCTTC	CASRQYNEQFF	.	TRBV12-3/TRBV12-4	TRBJ2-1	few
TGTGCCAGCAGCCAGACTCACAATCAGCCCCAGCATTTT	CASSQTHNQPQHF	.	TRBV6-5	TRBJ1-5	.
TGCGCCAGCAGCACGAGGACAGGGAGGATCTACGAGCAGTACTTC	CASSTRTGRIYEQYF	TRBD1	TRBV4-1	TRBJ2-7	.
TGCGCCAGCAGCTTACAGGGTCTTTCAGGGGCCAACGTCCTGACTTTC	CASSLQGLSGANVLTF	.	TRBV5-1	TRBJ2-6	once
TGCGCCAGCAGCCCTCAGGGGTTCGGGCAAGAGACCCAGTACTTC	CASSPQGFGQETQYF	.	TRBV4-3	TRBJ2-5	.
TGTGCCAGCAGTTACTCCTACTCCTACAATGAGCAGTTCTTC	CASSYSYSYNEQFF	.	TRBV6-2/TRBV6-3	TRBJ2-1	once
TGTGCCAGCAGGCCCGACAGGGGGCTACAAGAGACCCAGTACTTC	CASRPDRGLQETQYF	TRBD1	TRBV2	TRBJ2-5	.
TGTGCCAGCAGCACCTTCGGACACCTCTACGAGCAGTACTTC	CASSTFGHLYEQYF	.	TRBV5-6	TRBJ2-7	.
TGTGCCAGCAGCTTGGACCCCGGGACAGGGGGTGGAAACACCATATATTTT	CASSLDPGTGGGNTIYF	TRBD1	TRBV5-8	TRBJ1-3	.
TGTGCCAGTAGCCCGGACAGGTACGAGCAGTACTTC	CASSPDRYEQYF	TRBD1	TRBV19	TRBJ2-7	.
TGTGCCAGCACCACCCGTTGGGCCACCGGGGAGCTGTTTTTT	CASTTRWATGELFF	.	TRBV3-1/TRBV3-2	TRBJ2-2	once
TGTGCCACGCAACATCGACAGGGTTATCAGCCCCAGCATTTT	CATQHRQGYQPQHF	TRBD1	TRBV28	TRBJ1-5	once
TGTGCCAGCAGCTTAGTAGGCGGTGGGGCGGGGTCCGAGACCCAGTACTTC	CASSLVGGGAGSETQYF	.	TRBV7-2	TRBJ2-5	once
TGTGCCAGTAGTTTCCAGACAGCCAACTATGGCTACACCTTC	CASSFQTANYGYTF	.	TRBV19	TRBJ1-2	few
TGTGCCAGCAGCTTGGCTAGCGGGGGGCCCCTATCCCAAGAGACCCAGTACTTC	CASSLASGGPLSQETQYF	TRBD2	TRBV5-4	TRBJ2-5	once
TGCAGCGTTACCGGGAGCACCGGGGAGCTGTTTTTT	CSVTGSTGELFF	.	TRBV29-1	TRBJ2-2	.
TGTGCCAGCAGCTCCCCTCTCCAGCGGGGGGCCTACAATGAGCAGTTCTTC	CASSSPLQRGAYNEQFF	TRBD2	TRBV5-4	TRBJ2-1	.
TGTGCCAGCTCACCTTCGACAGCAGGGTCGAATAAGGCCTACGAGCAGTACTTC	CASSPSTAGSNKAYEQYF	.	TRBV18	TRBJ2-7	.
TGTGCCAGCAGCCAGGGGAGCTCTGGAAACACCATATATTTT	CASSQGSSGNTIYF	.	TRBV3-1/TRBV3-2	TRBJ1-3	.
TGCGCCAGCAGCTTCCCCGACAGGGGGCGGGGAGATACGCAGTATTTT	CASSFPDRGRGDTQYF	TRBD1	TRBV5-1	TRBJ2-3	.
TGTGCCAGCTCACCTCTAGCGGGTGACGAGCAGTACTTC	CASSPLAGDEQYF	TRBD2	TRBV18	TRBJ2-7	once
TGTGCCAGCAGGCACCCTGACAGGGGGCGCGGTCAGCCCCAGCATTTT	CASRHPDRGRGQPQHF	TRBD1	TRBV28	TRBJ1-5	.
TGTGCCAGCAGCTTGGGACAGGCGAACACTGAAGCTTTCTTT	CASSLGQANTEAFF	.	TRBV5-8	TRBJ1-1	once
TGCAGCGTTGAATTGGCGCGGGGGGATACTTACAATGAGCAGTTCTTC	CSVELARGDTYNEQFF	TRBD2	TRBV29-1	TRBJ2-1	.
TGCGCCAGCAGCCAAGAACCGTTGTCAGGGTTGGGCGAGCAGTACTTC	CASSQEPLSGLGEQYF	.	TRBV4-1	TRBJ2-7	.
TGTGCCAGCAGCCAAGTTAGGGAGGGCACTGAAGCTTTCTTT	CASSQVREGTEAFF	.	TRBV3-1/TRBV3-2	TRBJ1-1	.
TGTGCCAGTAGTACCGGGGCCATAGCGGGGAAAGAGACCCAGTACTTC	CASSTGAIAGKETQYF	TRBD2	TRBV19	TRBJ2-5	.
TGTGCCAGCACTAGCAGGTCGCGCACAGATACGCAGTATTTT	CASTSRSRTDTQYF	.	TRBV25-1	TRBJ2-3	.
TGTGCCAGCAGCTTAGGCACGGGGGGCGGAACCGGGGAGCTGTTTTTT	CASSLGTGGGTGELFF	.	TRBV7-6	TRBJ2-2	.
TGCGCCAGCAGCTTGGTTGACAGGGAAAACTATGGCTACACCTTC	CASSLVDRENYGYTF	TRBD1	TRBV5-1	TRBJ1-2	.
TGCGCCAGCAGCTTGGCGGACAGTAACTATGGCTACACCTTC	CASSLADSNYGYTF	.	TRBV5-1	TRBJ1-2	.
TGTGCCAGCAGCTTCCGGGGGACTAGCGGGGAAGGGCAGTACTTC	CASSFRGTSGEGQYF	TRBD2	TRBV5-4	TRBJ2-7	.